This T cell receptor beta chain was documented in a study of shared clonotypes between healthy human individuals. Broader study findings: Clonotypes which were not shared had lower generation probabilities than clonotypes that all four donors shared.

Measured with immunoSEQ multiplex PCR; TCRdb has only the in-frame clones, and not every one. The table lists about 1 million clones, 70% to 80% of them singletons. This clone was seen only a few times. Its specificity is unknown. All donors were healthy HIV-negative adults lacking recent acute infections or vaccinations. Germline V CDR1 and CDR2: SQVTM, ANQGSEA. The J segment lost 1 base and the V segment lost 5 bases, leaving 9 bases of the junction unmatched. The CDR3 spans 16 residues. The chain combines TRBV29-1 with TRBJ2-5, with 11 bases matching TRBD2. The sample comprised memory CD4+ T cells from PBMCs. The subset denotes: CD45RA-negative fraction. This sequence was found in a man aged 18 to 35 in good health. Some clones in this sample may be carry-over from other donors' samples. This CDR3 reads CSVPMPGLAVQETQYF. The CDR3 coding sequence is TGCAGCGTTCCCATGCCGGGACTAGCGGTCCAAGAGACCCAGTACTTC.